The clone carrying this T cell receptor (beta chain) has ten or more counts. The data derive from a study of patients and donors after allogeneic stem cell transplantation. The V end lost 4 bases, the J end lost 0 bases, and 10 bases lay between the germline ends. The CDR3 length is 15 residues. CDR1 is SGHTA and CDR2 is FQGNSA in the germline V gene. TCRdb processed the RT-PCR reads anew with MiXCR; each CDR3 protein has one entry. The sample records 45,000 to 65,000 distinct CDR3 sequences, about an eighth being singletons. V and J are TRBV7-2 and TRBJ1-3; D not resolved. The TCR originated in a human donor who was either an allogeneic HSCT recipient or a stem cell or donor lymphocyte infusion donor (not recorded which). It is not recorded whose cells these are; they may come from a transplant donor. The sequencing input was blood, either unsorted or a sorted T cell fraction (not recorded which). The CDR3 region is CASSWDPSSGNTIYF. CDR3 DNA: TGTGCCAGCAGCTGGGATCCTTCCTCTGGAAACACCATATATTTT. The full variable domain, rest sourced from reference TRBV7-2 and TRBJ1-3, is GAGVSQSPSNKVTEKGKDVELRCDPISGHTALYWYRQSLGQGLEFLIYFQGNSAPDKSGLPSDRFSAERTGGSVSTLTIQRTQQEDSAVYLCASSWDPSSGNTIYFGEGSWLTVV.